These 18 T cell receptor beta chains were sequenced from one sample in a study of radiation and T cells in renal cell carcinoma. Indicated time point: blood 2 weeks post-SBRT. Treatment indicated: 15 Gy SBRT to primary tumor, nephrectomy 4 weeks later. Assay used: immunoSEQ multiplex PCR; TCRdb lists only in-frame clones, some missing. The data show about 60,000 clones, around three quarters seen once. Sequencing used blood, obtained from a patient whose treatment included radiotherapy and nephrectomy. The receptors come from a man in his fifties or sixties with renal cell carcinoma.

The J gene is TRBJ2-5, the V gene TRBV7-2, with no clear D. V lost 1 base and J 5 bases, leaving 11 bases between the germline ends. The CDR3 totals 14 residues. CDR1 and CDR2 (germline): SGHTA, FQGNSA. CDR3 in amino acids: CASSLVPARETQYF. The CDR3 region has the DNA TGTGCCAGCAGCTTAGTTCCAGCACGGGAGACCCAGTACTTC.

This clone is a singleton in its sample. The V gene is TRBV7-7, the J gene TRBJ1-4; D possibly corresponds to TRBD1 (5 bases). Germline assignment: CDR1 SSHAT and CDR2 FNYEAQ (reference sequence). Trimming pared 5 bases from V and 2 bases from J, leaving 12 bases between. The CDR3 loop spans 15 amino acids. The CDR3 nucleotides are TGTGCCAGCAGCCCCCGGGCAGGGACTAATGAAAAACTGTTTTTT. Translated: CASSPRAGTNEKLFF.

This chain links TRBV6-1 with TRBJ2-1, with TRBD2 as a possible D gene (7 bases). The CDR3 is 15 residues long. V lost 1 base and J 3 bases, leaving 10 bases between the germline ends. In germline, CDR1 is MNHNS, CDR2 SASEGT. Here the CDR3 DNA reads TGTGCCAGCAGTGAAGAGGGGGGGATCTACAATGAGCAGTTCTTC. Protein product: CASSEEGGIYNEQFF.

The CDR3 bases are TGTGCCAGTAGTCCCGGCAGGGCGACAGGGGAGCTGTTTTTT. Translated: CASSPGRATGELFF. V usage is TRBV19 and J usage is TRBJ2-2; weak D call: TRBD1 (5 bases). The CDR3 totals 14 residues. V was shortened by 5 bases and J by 8 bases, with 15 bases between the two germline ends. Germline V gives CDR1 LNHDA, CDR2 SQIVND (reference sequence).

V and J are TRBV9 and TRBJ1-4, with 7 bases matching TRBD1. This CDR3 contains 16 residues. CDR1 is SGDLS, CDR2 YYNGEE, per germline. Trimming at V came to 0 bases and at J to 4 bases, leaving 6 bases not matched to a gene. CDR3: CASSVAGTAVNEKLFF. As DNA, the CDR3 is TGTGCCAGCAGCGTAGCTGGGACAGCAGTTAATGAAAAACTGTTTTTT.

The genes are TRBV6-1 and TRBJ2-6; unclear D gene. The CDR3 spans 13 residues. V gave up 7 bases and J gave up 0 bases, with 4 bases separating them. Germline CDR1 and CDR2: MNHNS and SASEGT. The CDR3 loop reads CASMSSGANVLTF. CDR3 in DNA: TGTGCCAGCATGTCCTCTGGGGCCAACGTCCTGACTTTC.

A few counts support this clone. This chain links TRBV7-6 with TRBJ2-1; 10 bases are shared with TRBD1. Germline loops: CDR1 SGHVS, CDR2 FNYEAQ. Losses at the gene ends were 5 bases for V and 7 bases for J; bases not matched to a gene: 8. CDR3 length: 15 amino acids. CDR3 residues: CASSQRDRGINEQFF. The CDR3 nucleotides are TGTGCCAGCAGCCAAAGGGACAGGGGTATTAATGAGCAGTTCTTC.

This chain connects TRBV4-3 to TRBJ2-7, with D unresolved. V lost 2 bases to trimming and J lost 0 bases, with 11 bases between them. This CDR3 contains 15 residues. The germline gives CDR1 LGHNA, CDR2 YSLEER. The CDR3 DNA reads TGCGCCAGCAGCCAATATCGACTGAGCTCCTACGAGCAGTACTTC. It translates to CASSQYRLSSYEQYF.

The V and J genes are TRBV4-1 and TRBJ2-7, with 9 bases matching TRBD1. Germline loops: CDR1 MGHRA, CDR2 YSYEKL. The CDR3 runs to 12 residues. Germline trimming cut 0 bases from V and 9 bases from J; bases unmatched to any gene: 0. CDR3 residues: CASSQEQGAQYF. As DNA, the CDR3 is TGCGCCAGCAGCCAAGAACAGGGGGCGCAGTACTTC.

The CDR3 loop reads CASSLAGGDYEQYV. As DNA, the CDR3 is TGTGCCAGCAGTTTAGCGGGAGGCGATTACGAGCAGTACGTC. V gene TRBV27 combines with J gene TRBJ2-7; 8 positions match TRBD2. V gave up 2 bases and J gave up 4 bases; unmatched junction bases: 4. This CDR3 is built from 14 residues. Germline V gene data show CDR1 as MNHEY and CDR2 as SMNVEV (reference sequence).

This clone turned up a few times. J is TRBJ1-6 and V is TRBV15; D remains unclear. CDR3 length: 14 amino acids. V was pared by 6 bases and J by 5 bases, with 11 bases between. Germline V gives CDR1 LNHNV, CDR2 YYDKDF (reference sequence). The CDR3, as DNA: TGTGCCACCAGGCCGGGAAAAAATAATTCACCCCTCCACTTT. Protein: CATRPGKNNSPLHF.

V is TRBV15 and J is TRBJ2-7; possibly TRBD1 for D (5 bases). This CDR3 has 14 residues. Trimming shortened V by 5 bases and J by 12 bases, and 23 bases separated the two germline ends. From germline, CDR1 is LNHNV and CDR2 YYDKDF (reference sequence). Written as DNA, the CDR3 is TGTGCCACCAGCCGGGCAACCACTGGGGCAGTGCCGTACTTC. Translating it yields CATSRATTGAVPYF.

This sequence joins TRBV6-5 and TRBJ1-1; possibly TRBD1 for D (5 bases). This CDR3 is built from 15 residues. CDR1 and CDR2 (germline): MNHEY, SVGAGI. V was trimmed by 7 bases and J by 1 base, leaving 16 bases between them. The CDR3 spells CASTPGGSTNTEAFF. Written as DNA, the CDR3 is TGTGCCAGCACCCCGGGGGGGTCAACGAACACTGAAGCTTTCTTT.

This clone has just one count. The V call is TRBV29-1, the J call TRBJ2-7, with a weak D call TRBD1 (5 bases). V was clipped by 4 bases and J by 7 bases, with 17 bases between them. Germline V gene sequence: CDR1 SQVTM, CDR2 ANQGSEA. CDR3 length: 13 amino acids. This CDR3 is CSVATQGLGEQYV. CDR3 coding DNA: TGCAGCGTTGCCACCCAGGGCCTGGGAGAGCAGTACGTC.

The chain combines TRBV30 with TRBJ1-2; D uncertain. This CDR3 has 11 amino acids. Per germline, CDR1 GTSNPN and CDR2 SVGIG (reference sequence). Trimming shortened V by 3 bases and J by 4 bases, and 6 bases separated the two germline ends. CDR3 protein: CAWRAGYGYTF. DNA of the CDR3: TGTGCCTGGAGGGCGGGCTATGGCTACACCTTC.

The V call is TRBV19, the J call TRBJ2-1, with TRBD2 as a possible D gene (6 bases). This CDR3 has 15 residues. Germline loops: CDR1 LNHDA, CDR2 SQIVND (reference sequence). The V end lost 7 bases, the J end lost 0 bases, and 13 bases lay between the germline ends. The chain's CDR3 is CASTPGGSSYNEQFF. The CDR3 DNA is TGTGCCAGTACTCCCGGGGGTAGCTCCTACAATGAGCAGTTCTTC.

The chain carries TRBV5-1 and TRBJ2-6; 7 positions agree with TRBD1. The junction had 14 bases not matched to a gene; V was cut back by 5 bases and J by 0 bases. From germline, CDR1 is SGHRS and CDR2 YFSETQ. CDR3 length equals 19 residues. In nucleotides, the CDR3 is TGCGCCAGCAGTCCGGCCGGGCAGGGGGTTAGCTCTGGGGCCAACGTCCTGACTTTC. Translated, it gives CASSPAGQGVSSGANVLTF.

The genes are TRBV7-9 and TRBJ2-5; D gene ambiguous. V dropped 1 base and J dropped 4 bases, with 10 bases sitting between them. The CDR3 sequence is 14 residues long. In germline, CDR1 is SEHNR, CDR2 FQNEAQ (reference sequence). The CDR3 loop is CASSLDRHSETQYF. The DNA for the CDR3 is TGTGCCAGCAGCTTAGATCGGCATTCAGAGACCCAGTACTTC.